This T cell receptor (beta chain) was obtained from a study of beta chain features in type 1 diabetes. Study observations and caveats: Shorter TCRB CDR3s, moderately but significantly so, marked every one of the four CD4+ subsets in Type 1 diabetes patients.

This clone was found a few times. Its cognate antigen is unknown. Expressed TCRB transcripts were sequenced because the entire RNA isolate underwent reverse transcription. TCRdb's copy holds only in-frame clones and misses some; the assay was immunoSEQ multiplex PCR. Here the sample spans about 160,000 clones, approximately 9.1% being singletons. Per the germline V gene, CDR1 is SEHNR and CDR2 is FQNEAQ (reference sequence). The CDR3 is 15 residues long. Between the trimmed V and J ends, which lost 4 bases and 4 bases, there was a span of 14 bases. The material sequenced was central memory CD4+ T cells from blood. The sequence derives from a woman aged 25 to 39 with type 1 diabetes. V and J are TRBV7-9 and TRBJ2-1, with D perhaps matching TRBD2 (5 bases). This CDR3 is CASSSLLVKYNEQFF. CDR3 in DNA: TGTGCCAGCAGCTCCCTACTAGTTAAGTACAATGAGCAGTTCTTC.